A selection of T cell receptor beta chains follows, all from one sample in a study of brain T cells in children with intractable seizures. Generated by immunoSEQ multiplex PCR, the TCRdb table keeps only in-frame clones and is missing some. The sample has hundreds of thousands of clones, 85% to 95% seen once. Specimen: peripheral blood, collected 5 to 6 months after surgery. The receptors derive from a boy under two years old with tuberous sclerosis and intractable seizures. Each CDR3 is given with its conserved first and last residue. The order of the fields is CDR3 protein, CDR3 DNA, D gene, V gene, CDR3 length, J gene. The D gene is left open where the match is weak.

CDR3: CAWSGLGDSYEQYF; DNA: TGTGCCTGGAGCGGACTAGGGGATTCCTACGAGCAGTACTTC; D: TRBD2; V: TRBV30; length: 14; J: TRBJ2-7
CDR3: CASGQGLAYQETQYF; DNA: TGTGCCAGCGGCCAGGGACTAGCGTATCAAGAGACCCAGTACTTC; D: TRBD2; V: TRBV6-5; length: 15; J: TRBJ2-5
CDR3: CASSLLHNSPLHF; DNA: TGTGCCAGCAGTTTACTACATAATTCACCCCTCCACTTT; D: .; V: TRBV28; length: 13; J: TRBJ1-6
CDR3: CASSHLGGGNEQFF; DNA: TGTGCCAGCAGCCACTTAGGTGGAGGGAATGAGCAGTTCTTC; D: .; V: TRBV5-6; length: 14; J: TRBJ2-1
CDR3: CASSVDGFDEAFF; DNA: TGTGCCAGCAGCGTAGACGGTTTTGATGAAGCTTTCTTT; D: .; V: TRBV9; length: 13; J: TRBJ1-1
CDR3: CASSLEDIDGRKPTYSGNTIYF; DNA: TGTGCTAGCAGCTTAGAGGACATTGATGGAAGGAAACCCACATACTCTGGAAACACCATATATTTT; D: .; V: TRBV7-7; length: 22; J: TRBJ1-3
CDR3: CASSLVGRAGGETQYF; DNA: TGTGCCAGCAGCTTGGTAGGGAGGGCCGGAGGGGAGACCCAGTACTTC; D: TRBD2; V: TRBV11-2; length: 16; J: TRBJ2-5
CDR3: CASSLDPSRVPYEQYF; DNA: TGTGCCAGCAGCTTAGACCCTAGCAGGGTGCCCTACGAGCAGTACTTC; D: .; V: TRBV11-3; length: 16; J: TRBJ2-7
CDR3: CAWSVGTIPQNEQYF; DNA: TGTGCCTGGAGTGTAGGAACTATTCCCCAGAACGAGCAGTACTTC; D: .; V: TRBV30; length: 15; J: TRBJ2-7
CDR3: CASSLARIGYSNQPQHF; DNA: TGTGCCAGCAGCTTAGCGAGGATAGGGTATAGCAATCAGCCCCAGCATTTT; D: .; V: TRBV7-8; length: 17; J: TRBJ1-5
CDR3: CATSHKGGLPNEKLFF; DNA: TGTGCCACCAGCCATAAAGGGGGGTTGCCTAATGAAAAACTGTTTTTT; D: .; V: TRBV15; length: 16; J: TRBJ1-4
CDR3: CASSPGKERGNEKLFF; DNA: TGTGCCAGCAGTCCGGGGAAAGAAAGAGGCAATGAAAAACTGTTTTTT; D: .; V: TRBV6-6; length: 16; J: TRBJ1-4
CDR3: CASLPTESYNEQFF; DNA: TGTGCCAGCCTCCCGACGGAGTCCTACAATGAGCAGTTCTTC; D: .; V: TRBV21-1; length: 14; J: TRBJ2-1
CDR3: CASSPRDRGSTGELFF; DNA: TGTGCCAGCAGCCCAAGGGACAGGGGTTCTACCGGGGAGCTGTTTTTT; D: TRBD1; V: TRBV5-6; length: 16; J: TRBJ2-2
CDR3: CAAGRGRVLHDQPQHF; DNA: TGTGCCGCCGGCCGGGGGAGGGTTCTACATGATCAGCCCCAGCATTTT; D: .; V: TRBV10-3; length: 16; J: TRBJ1-5
CDR3: CASSLVSGGAGKGYTF; DNA: TGTGCCAGCAGCTTGGTGTCAGGGGGCGCGGGAAAGGGCTACACCTTC; D: TRBD1; V: TRBV7-8; length: 16; J: TRBJ1-2